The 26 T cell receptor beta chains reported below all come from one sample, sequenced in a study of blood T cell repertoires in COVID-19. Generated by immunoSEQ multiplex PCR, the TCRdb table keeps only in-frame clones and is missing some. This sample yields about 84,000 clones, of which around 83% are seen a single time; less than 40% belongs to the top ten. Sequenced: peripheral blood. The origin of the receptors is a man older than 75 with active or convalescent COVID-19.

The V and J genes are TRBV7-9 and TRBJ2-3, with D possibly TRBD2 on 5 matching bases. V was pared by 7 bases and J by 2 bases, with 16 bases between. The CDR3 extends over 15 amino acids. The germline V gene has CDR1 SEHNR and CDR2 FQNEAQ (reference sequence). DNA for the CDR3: TGTGCCAGCATCGGACTGGGGAGTTTCACAGATACGCAGTATTTT. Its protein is CASIGLGSFTDTQYF.

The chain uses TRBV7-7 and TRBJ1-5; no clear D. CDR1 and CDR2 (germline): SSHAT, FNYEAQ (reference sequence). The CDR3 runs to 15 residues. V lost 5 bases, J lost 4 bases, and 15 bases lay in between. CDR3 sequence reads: CASSIRTGRNQPQHF. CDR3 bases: TGTGCCAGCAGCATCCGGACGGGGAGAAATCAGCCCCAGCATTTT.

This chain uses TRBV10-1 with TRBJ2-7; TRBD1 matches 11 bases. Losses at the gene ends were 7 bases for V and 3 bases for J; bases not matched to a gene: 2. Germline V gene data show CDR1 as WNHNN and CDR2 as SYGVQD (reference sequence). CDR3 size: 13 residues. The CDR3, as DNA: TGCGCCAGCACCGGGACAGGGGGCTACGAGCAGTACTTC. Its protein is CASTGTGGYEQYF.

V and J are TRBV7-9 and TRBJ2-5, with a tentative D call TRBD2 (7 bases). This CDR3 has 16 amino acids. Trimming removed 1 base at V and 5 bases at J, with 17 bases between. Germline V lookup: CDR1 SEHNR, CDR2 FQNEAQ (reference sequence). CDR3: CASSLVAGAGGETQYF. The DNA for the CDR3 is TGTGCCAGCAGCTTAGTGGCAGGGGCCGGGGGGGAGACCCAGTACTTC.

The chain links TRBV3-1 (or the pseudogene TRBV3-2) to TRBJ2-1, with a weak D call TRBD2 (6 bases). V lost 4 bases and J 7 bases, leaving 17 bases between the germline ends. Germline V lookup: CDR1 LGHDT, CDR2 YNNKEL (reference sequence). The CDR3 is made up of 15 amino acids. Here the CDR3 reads CASSPTAAGNNEQFF. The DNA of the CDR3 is TGTGCCAGCAGCCCTACCGCGGCGGGGAATAATGAGCAGTTCTTC.

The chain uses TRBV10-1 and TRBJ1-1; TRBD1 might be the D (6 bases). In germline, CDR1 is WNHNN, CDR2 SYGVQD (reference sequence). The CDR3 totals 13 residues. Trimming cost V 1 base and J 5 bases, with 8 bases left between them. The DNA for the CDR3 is TGCGCCAGCAGTGAGTACAGGGCGACTGAAGCTTTCTTT. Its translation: CASSEYRATEAFF.

This chain's CDR3 is CASSLLASGNTIYF. The CDR3 DNA follows: TGTGCCAGCAGCCTGCTGGCCTCTGGAAACACCATATATTTT. The rearrangement uses TRBV3-1 (or the pseudogene TRBV3-2) and TRBJ1-3; D remains unclear. The CDR3 covers 14 residues. CDR1 and CDR2 (germline): LGHDT, YNNKEL (reference sequence). Trimming took off 4 bases at V and 0 bases at J, with 7 bases between the two ends.

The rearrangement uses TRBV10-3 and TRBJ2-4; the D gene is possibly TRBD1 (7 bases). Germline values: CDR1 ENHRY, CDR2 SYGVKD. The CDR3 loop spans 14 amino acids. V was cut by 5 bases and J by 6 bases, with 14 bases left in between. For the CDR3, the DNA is TGTGCCATCAGTCCGAACAGGGGACTAAACATTCAGTACTTC. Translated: CAISPNRGLNIQYF.

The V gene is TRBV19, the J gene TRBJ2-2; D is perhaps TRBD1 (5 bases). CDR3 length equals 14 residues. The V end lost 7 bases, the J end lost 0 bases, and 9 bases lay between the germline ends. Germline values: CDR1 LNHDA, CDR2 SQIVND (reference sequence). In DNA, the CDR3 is TGTGCCAGTATTAGGACACCGAACACCGGGGAGCTGTTTTTT. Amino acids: CASIRTPNTGELFF.

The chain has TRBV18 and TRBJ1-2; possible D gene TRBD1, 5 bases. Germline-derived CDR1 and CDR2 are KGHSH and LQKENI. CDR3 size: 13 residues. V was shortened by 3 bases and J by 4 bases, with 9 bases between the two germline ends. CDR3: CASSPGAAYGYTF. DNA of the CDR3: TGTGCCAGCTCACCTGGGGCGGCCTATGGCTACACCTTC.

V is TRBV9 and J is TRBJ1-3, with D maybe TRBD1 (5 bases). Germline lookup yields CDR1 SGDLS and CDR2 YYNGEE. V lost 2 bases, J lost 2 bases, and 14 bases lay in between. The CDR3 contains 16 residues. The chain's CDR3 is CASSVTGTPPGNTIYF. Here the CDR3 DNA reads TGTGCCAGCAGCGTCACCGGGACTCCGCCTGGAAACACCATATATTTT.

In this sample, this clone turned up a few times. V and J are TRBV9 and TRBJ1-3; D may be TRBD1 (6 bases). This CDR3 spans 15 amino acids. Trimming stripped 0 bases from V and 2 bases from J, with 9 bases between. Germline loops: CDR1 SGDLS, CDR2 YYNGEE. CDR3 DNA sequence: TGTGCCAGCAGCGTAGGTTCAGGGGCTGGAAACACCATATATTTT. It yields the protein CASSVGSGAGNTIYF.

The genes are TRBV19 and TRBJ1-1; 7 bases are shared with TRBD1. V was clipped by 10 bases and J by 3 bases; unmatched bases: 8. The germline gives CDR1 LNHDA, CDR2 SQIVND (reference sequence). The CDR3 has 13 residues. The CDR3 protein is CATSHRGYTEAFF. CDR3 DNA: TGTGCCACCTCCCACAGGGGATACACTGAAGCTTTCTTT.

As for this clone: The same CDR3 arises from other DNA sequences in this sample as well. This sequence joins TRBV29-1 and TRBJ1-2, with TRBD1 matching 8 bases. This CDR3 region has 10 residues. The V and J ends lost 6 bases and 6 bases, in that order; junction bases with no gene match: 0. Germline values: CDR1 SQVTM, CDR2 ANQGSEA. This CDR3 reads CSVDRDGYTF. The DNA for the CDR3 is TGCAGCGTGGACAGGGATGGCTACACCTTC.

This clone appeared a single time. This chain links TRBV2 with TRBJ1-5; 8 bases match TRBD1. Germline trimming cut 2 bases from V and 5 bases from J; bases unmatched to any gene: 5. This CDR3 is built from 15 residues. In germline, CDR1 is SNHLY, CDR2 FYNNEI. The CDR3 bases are TGTGCCAGCAGTGAATACGGACAGGGAGATCAGCCCCAGCATTTT. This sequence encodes CASSEYGQGDQPQHF.

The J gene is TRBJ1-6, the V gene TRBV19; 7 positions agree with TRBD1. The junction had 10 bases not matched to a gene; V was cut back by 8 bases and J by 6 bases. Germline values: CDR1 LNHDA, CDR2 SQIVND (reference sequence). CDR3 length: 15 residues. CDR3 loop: CASGAGTEPNSPLHF. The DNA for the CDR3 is TGTGCCAGTGGGGCCGGGACAGAGCCTAATTCACCCCTCCACTTT.

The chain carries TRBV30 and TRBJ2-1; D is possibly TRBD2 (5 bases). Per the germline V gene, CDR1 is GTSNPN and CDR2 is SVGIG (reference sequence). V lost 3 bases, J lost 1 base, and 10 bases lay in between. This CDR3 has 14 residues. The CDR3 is CAWRGLASYNEQFF. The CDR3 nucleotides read TGTGCCTGGAGGGGGTTAGCGTCCTACAATGAGCAGTTCTTC.

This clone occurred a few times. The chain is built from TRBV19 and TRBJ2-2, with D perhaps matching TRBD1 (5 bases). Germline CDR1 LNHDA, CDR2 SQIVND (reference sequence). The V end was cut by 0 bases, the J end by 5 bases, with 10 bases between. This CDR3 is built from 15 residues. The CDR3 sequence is CASSIEGRATGELFF. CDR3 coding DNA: TGTGCCAGTAGTATAGAAGGCAGGGCGACCGGGGAGCTGTTTTTT.

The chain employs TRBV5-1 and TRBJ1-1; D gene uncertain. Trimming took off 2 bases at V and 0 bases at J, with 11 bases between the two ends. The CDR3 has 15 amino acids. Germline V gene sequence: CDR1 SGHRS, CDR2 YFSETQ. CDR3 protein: CASSFLDSLNTEAFF. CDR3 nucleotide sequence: TGCGCCAGCAGCTTTTTGGACTCCTTGAACACTGAAGCTTTCTTT.

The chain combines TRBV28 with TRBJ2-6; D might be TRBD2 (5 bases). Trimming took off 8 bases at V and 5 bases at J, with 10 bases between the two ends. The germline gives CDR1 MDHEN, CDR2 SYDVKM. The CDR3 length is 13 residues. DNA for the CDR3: TGTGCCAGCGGCGGGCCGCGGGCCAACGTCCTGACTTTC. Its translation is CASGGPRANVLTF.

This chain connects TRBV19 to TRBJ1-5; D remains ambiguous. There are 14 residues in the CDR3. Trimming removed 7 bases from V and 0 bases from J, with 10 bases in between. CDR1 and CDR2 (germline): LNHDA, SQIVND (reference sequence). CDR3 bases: TGTGCCAGTAACACAGTGTATAGCAATCAGCCCCAGCATTTT. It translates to CASNTVYSNQPQHF.

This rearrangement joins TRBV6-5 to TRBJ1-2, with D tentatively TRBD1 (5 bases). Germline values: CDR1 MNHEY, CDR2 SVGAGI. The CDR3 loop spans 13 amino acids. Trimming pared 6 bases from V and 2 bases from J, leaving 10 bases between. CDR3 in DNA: TGTGCCAGCAGGGACATCTGGAACTATGGCTACACCTTC. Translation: CASRDIWNYGYTF.

The CDR3: CASSLRGTEQFF. CDR3 DNA sequence: TGTGCCAGCAGTTTACGAGGCACTGAGCAGTTCTTC. This chain joins TRBV27 and TRBJ2-1; D is uncertain. Germline lookup yields CDR1 MNHEY and CDR2 SMNVEV (reference sequence). The length of the CDR3 is 12 residues. Trimming left V 2 bases short and J 9 bases short, with 8 bases between.

The DNA of the CDR3 is TGTGCCAGCAGCCTCGGCTCTGGGGCCAACGTCCTGACTTTC. Protein sequence: CASSLGSGANVLTF. The chain links TRBV3-1 (or the pseudogene TRBV3-2) to TRBJ2-6, with D uncertain. From germline, CDR1 is LGHDT and CDR2 YNNKEL (reference sequence). V lost 4 bases and J lost 0, with 4 bases in between. This CDR3 has 14 amino acids.

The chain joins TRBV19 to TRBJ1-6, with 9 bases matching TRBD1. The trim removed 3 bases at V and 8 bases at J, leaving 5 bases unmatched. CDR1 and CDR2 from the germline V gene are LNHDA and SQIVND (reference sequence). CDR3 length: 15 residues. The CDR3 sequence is CASSITGGRDSPLHF. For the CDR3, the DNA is TGTGCCAGTAGTATCACAGGGGGCAGGGATTCACCCCTCCACTTT.

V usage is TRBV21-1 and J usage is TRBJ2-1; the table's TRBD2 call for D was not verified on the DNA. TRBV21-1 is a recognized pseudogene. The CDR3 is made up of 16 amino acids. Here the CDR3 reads CASSKSSTGGPHEQFF. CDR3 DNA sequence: TGTGCCAGCAGCAAAAGCTCGACGGGAGGGCCCCACGAGCAGTTCTTC.